The 20 T cell receptor beta chains in this list originate from one sample, sequenced in a study of blood T cell repertoires in COVID-19. The table came from immunoSEQ multiplex PCR; TCRdb's copy has only in-frame clones and leaves some out. The repertoire holds some 250,000 clones, with over 75% as singletons. The specimen was peripheral blood. The source is a woman over 75 with acute or convalescent COVID-19.

The chain combines TRBV5-4 with TRBJ2-5, with 7 nucleotides matching TRBD2. V dropped 4 bases and J dropped 2; count of bases not matched to a gene: 11. Germline V lookup: CDR1 SGHNT, CDR2 YYREEE (reference sequence). This CDR3 comprises 16 residues. CDR3 DNA: TGTGCCAGCAGCCTAAAGTCTAGCGGATCTCAAGAGACCCAGTACTTC. This encodes CASSLKSSGSQETQYF.

The J gene is TRBJ1-4, the V gene TRBV5-1, with TRBD1 matching 7 bases. V was pared by 4 bases and J by 0 bases, with 6 bases of the junction left unmatched. Germline CDR1 reads SGHRS; CDR2 reads YFSETQ. This CDR3 contains 16 residues. In DNA form, the CDR3 reads TGCGCCAGCAGCCCCTGGACAGGAACAACTAATGAAAAACTGTTTTTT. Protein product: CASSPWTGTTNEKLFF.

J is TRBJ1-1 and V is TRBV19, with 8 bases fitting TRBD1. CDR1 is LNHDA and CDR2 is SQIVND in the germline V gene (reference sequence). J was trimmed by 5 bases and V by 8 bases; bases with no gene match: 7. This CDR3 is built from 13 residues. The CDR3, as DNA: TGTGCCAGTGGACAGGGCATCGAGACTGAAGCTTTCTTT. It specifies CASGQGIETEAFF. Drawing the rest from reference TRBV19 and TRBJ1-1, the complete variable domain is DGGITQSPKYLFRKEGQNVTLSCEQNLNHDAMYWYRQDPGQGLRLIYYSQIVNDFQKGDIAEGYSVSREKKESFPLTVTSAQKNPTAFYLCASGQGIETEAFFGQGTRLTVV.

The rearrangement uses TRBV24-1 and TRBJ1-1; tentatively, D is TRBD1 (6 bases). Germline V CDR1 and CDR2: KGHDR, SFDVKD. V lost 3 bases to trimming and J lost 4 bases, with 11 bases between them. The CDR3 runs 14 residues. CDR3 region: CATSDGGGPTEAFF. In DNA form, the CDR3 reads TGTGCCACCAGTGATGGGGGGGGGCCCACTGAAGCTTTCTTT.

About this clone itself: The identical CDR3 is also encoded by other nucleotide sequences in the sample. The CDR3 sequence: CASSLSANYGYTF. The CDR3 bases are TGCGCCAGCAGCTTGTCGGCTAACTATGGCTACACCTTC. The rearrangement links TRBV5-1 to TRBJ1-2, with D unresolved. Germline CDR1 is SGHRS and CDR2 is YFSETQ. The CDR3 extends over 13 amino acids. Trimming removed 1 base at V and 0 bases at J, with 4 bases between.

This clone was seen many times. The V call is TRBV3-1 (or the pseudogene TRBV3-2), the J call TRBJ1-2, with D perhaps TRBD1 (5 bases). V was shortened by 0 bases and J by 1 base, with 12 bases between the two germline ends. The CDR3 extends over 16 amino acids. Per the germline V gene, CDR1 is LGHDT and CDR2 is YNNKEL (reference sequence). The CDR3 protein is CASSQEGQSLNYGYTF. CDR3 DNA: TGTGCCAGCAGCCAAGAGGGGCAGAGTCTTAACTATGGCTACACCTTC.

The V and J genes are TRBV6-1 and TRBJ1-1; D is possibly TRBD1 (6 bases). Germline-derived CDR1 and CDR2 are MNHNS and SASEGT. The CDR3 length is 11 residues. Trimming stripped 4 bases from V and 7 bases from J, with 7 bases between. CDR3 DNA: TGTGCCAGCAGTGCGACAGGTGAAGCTTTCTTT. Translated: CASSATGEAFF.

The chain is built from TRBV7-9 and TRBJ2-1; TRBD2 might be the D (6 bases). V lost 1 base, J lost 4 bases, and 8 bases lay in between. Per the germline V gene, CDR1 is SEHNR and CDR2 is FQNEAQ (reference sequence). The CDR3 is made up of 14 amino acids. CDR3: CASSLGGGYNEQFF. The CDR3, as DNA: TGTGCCAGCAGCTTAGGTGGGGGGTACAATGAGCAGTTCTTC.

The chain is built from TRBV6-1 and TRBJ2-7; 9 bases agree with TRBD1. Unmatched junction bases numbered 4, after V lost 0 bases and J lost 4 bases. Germline lookup yields CDR1 MNHNS and CDR2 SASEGT. The length of the CDR3 is 15 residues. This CDR3 is CASSEATGGLYEQYF. CDR3 nucleotides: TGTGCCAGCAGTGAAGCGACAGGGGGTTTGTACGAGCAGTACTTC.

The chain carries TRBV2 and TRBJ1-1; D not resolved. V was cut by 0 bases and J by 3 bases, with 11 bases left in between. The CDR3 totals 15 residues. Germline CDR1 reads SNHLY; CDR2 reads FYNNEI. CDR3 protein: CASSEASRSDTEAFF. DNA of the CDR3: TGTGCCAGCAGTGAAGCAAGCAGGTCGGACACTGAAGCTTTCTTT.

V gene TRBV14 combines with J gene TRBJ2-7; D is undetermined. Germline values: CDR1 SGHDN, CDR2 FVKESK. The V end lost 1 base, the J end lost 5 bases, and 15 bases lay between the germline ends. The CDR3 is 15 residues long. The CDR3 loop is CASSQGLGTVHEQYF. DNA for the CDR3: TGTGCCAGCAGCCAAGGCCTAGGAACGGTCCACGAGCAGTACTTC. The whole variable domain, remainder taken from reference TRBV14 and TRBJ2-7, is EAGVTQFPSHSVIEKGQTVTLRCDPISGHDNLYWYRRVMGKEIKFLLHFVKESKQDESGMPNNRFLAERTGGTYSTLKVQPAELEDSGVYFCASSQGLGTVHEQYFGPGTRLTVT.

This clone has only one observation. This chain connects TRBV5-4 to TRBJ1-6; 8 positions agree with TRBD1. The V gene end was trimmed by 4 bases and the J gene end by 1 base; junction bases not matched to a gene: 4. CDR1 and CDR2 (germline): SGHNT, YYREEE (reference sequence). CDR3 length: 16 amino acids. The CDR3 loop is CASSKDRESYNSPLHF. Written as DNA, the CDR3 is TGTGCCAGCAGCAAGGACAGGGAGTCCTATAATTCACCCCTCCACTTT.

The rearrangement links TRBV6-5 to TRBJ2-1; tentatively, D is TRBD2 (6 bases). Germline V lookup: CDR1 MNHEY, CDR2 SVGAGI. This CDR3 contains 13 residues. V lost 1 base to trimming and J lost 7 bases, with 8 bases between them. The CDR3 DNA follows: TGTGCCAGCAGTTACTTGGCGGGAAATGAGCAGTTCTTC. Translated, it gives CASSYLAGNEQFF.

With respect to this clone: The same CDR3 arises from other DNA sequences in this sample as well. The chain employs TRBV19 and TRBJ1-5; TRBD1 matches 8 bases. Germline-derived CDR1 and CDR2 are LNHDA and SQIVND (reference sequence). CDR3 length: 13 residues. Trimming removed 9 bases from V and 7 bases from J; junction bases left unmatched: 8. CDR3 DNA sequence: TGTGCCAGCGCGCAGGGGGCGAGACAGCCCCAGCATTTT. This encodes CASAQGARQPQHF.

This chain connects TRBV13 to TRBJ2-7, with D possibly TRBD1 on 6 matching bases. V was pared by 5 bases and J by 4 bases, with 15 bases between. The V gene's germline CDR1 is PRHDT and CDR2 FYEKMQ (reference sequence). This CDR3 is 14 amino acids long. CDR3 sequence (DNA): TGTGCCAGCAGCGCCCCTGGACAGTCTTACGAGCAGTACTTC. Translating gives CASSAPGQSYEQYF.

The chain's CDR3 is CASSYTVGTGYSYEQYF. The CDR3 DNA sequence: TGTGCCAGCAGTTACACCGTTGGGACAGGCTACTCCTACGAGCAGTACTTC. The rearrangement uses TRBV6-2 or TRBV6-3 and TRBJ2-7; 8 bases agree with TRBD1. Per germline, CDR1 MNHEY and CDR2 SVGEGT. J was trimmed by 0 bases and V by 2 bases; bases with no gene match: 9. The CDR3 spans 17 residues.

V and J are TRBV29-1 and TRBJ1-2; D is uncertain. V was pared by 6 bases and J by 8 bases, with 16 bases between. CDR3 length equals 12 residues. From germline, CDR1 is SQVTM and CDR2 ANQGSEA. For the CDR3, the DNA is TGCAGCGTGGCTGTTGGGGAGCAGGGCTACACCTTC. The encoded protein is CSVAVGEQGYTF.

This chain joins TRBV5-4 and TRBJ1-1, with D perhaps matching TRBD1 (5 bases). The germline V and J ends were trimmed by 8 bases and 3 bases, with 11 bases remaining between them. There are 12 residues in the CDR3. Per the germline V gene, CDR1 is SGHNT and CDR2 is YYREEE (reference sequence). CDR3 residues: CASKGEYTEAFF. CDR3 coding DNA: TGTGCCAGTAAAGGGGAATACACTGAAGCTTTCTTT.

The chain couples TRBV15 to TRBJ2-7; 10 nucleotides match TRBD1. With 1 base clipped from V and 5 bases from J, the junction kept 8 bases outside the gene matches. CDR3 length equals 16 residues. Germline V gene lookup returns CDR1 LNHNV and CDR2 YYDKDF (reference sequence). CDR3 amino acids: CATSRGRTGGIDEQYF. The CDR3 bases are TGTGCCACCAGCAGAGGGAGGACAGGGGGAATTGACGAGCAGTACTTC.

The chain combines TRBV2 with TRBJ1-2; D may be TRBD1 (6 bases). CDR1 SNHLY and CDR2 FYNNEI come from the germline V gene. V was clipped by 6 bases and J by 2 bases, with 13 bases between them. This CDR3 has 14 amino acids. CDR3 protein: CASSWTEPNYGYTF. The CDR3 nucleotides are TGTGCCAGCAGCTGGACAGAACCCAACTATGGCTACACCTTC.